The clone carrying this T cell receptor (beta chain) has only a few counts. These data come from a study of blood T cells in healthy people across ages. A J-beta primer mix and a sample-barcoded 5' primer were used in a second PCR of roughly 7 to 12 cycles. TCRdb called the 5' RACE reads again in MiXCR, with one record for every CDR3 protein. The data hold about 1,600,000 distinct CDR3 sequences, with around 42% observed a single time. Caucasian, healthy and from Russia, the donors were aged between about 6 and 100. V trimming: 3 bases; J trimming: 6 bases; junction bases outside the gene matches: 15. The CDR3 runs 18 residues. The germline CDR1 and CDR2 sequences are MGHRA and YSYEKL.

Specimen: blood. This receptor was taken from a woman in her late teens or twenties in good health. The gene calls are TRBV4-1 and TRBJ2-1; 9 bases map to TRBD2. In nucleotides, the CDR3 is TGCGCCAGCAGCCATGGTAGCGGGAGAATCTCTCCCCTCAATGAGCAGTTCTTC. Translation: CASSHGSGRISPLNEQFF.